This is a list of T cell receptor beta chains from one sample in a study of blood T cell repertoires in COVID-19. Libraries were prepared by immunoSEQ multiplex PCR; TCRdb keeps only in-frame clonotypes and omits some of them. Of about 130,000 clones listed, under 85% are singletons. Sequences were obtained from peripheral blood. The receptors come from a man aged 60-69 years with acute or convalescent COVID-19. CDR3s include the opening cysteine and the closing phenylalanine or tryptophan. The D gene is left open where the match is weak. A clone size is listed for some rows: how often the clone was seen (once, few, many), or a class if it is expanded.

clone_size j_call d_call v_call cdr3_aa cdr3_nt
few TRBJ1-1 - TRBV11-3 CASSLVPDRLNTEAFF TGTGCCAGCAGCTTAGTTCCGGACAGACTGAACACTGAAGCTTTCTTT
- TRBJ1-3 - TRBV5-1 CASSLMPDSSGNTIYF TGCGCCAGCAGCTTGATGCCGGACAGCTCTGGAAACACCATATATTTT
- TRBJ2-1 - TRBV9 CASSVGPASDNEQFF TGTGCCAGCAGCGTAGGCCCGGCTAGCGACAATGAGCAGTTCTTC
- TRBJ2-5 TRBD2 TRBV28 CASSHPTSGRQYF TGTGCCAGCAGTCACCCGACTAGCGGGAGGCAGTACTTC
- TRBJ2-5 - TRBV19 CASSITGNQETQYF TGTGCCAGTAGTATCACGGGGAACCAAGAGACCCAGTACTTC
once TRBJ1-1 - TRBV2 CASSKGLVLNTEAFF TGTGCCAGCAGTAAAGGACTGGTTTTGAACACTGAAGCTTTCTTT
- TRBJ1-5 - TRBV28 CASSSNTRGASDQPQHF TGTGCCAGCAGTTCAAATACAAGGGGCGCTTCGGATCAGCCCCAGCATTTT
- TRBJ2-5 - TRBV25-1 CASGPSGRETQYF TGTGCCAGCGGGCCCTCCGGTAGGGAGACCCAGTACTTC
- TRBJ2-1 TRBD1 TRBV5-1 CASSLGQGRGGRRDEQFF TGCGCCAGCAGCTTGGGACAGGGAAGGGGCGGGCGTAGAGATGAGCAGTTCTTC
- TRBJ1-2 - TRBV5-1 CASSLGHRGVANYGYTF TGCGCCAGCAGCTTGGGCCACCGGGGGGTGGCGAACTATGGCTACACCTTC
- TRBJ1-2 - TRBV15 CATRRGREGPGYTF TGTGCCACCAGGCGCGGCAGGGAGGGTCCTGGCTACACCTTC
- TRBJ1-5 - TRBV20-1 CSASRGDNQPQHF TGCAGTGCTAGTCGGGGGGACAATCAGCCCCAGCATTTT
- TRBJ2-1 TRBD2 TRBV2 CASRSGSSYNEQFF TGTGCCAGCAGGAGCGGGAGCTCCTACAATGAGCAGTTCTTC
few TRBJ1-1 TRBD1 TRBV30 CAWSKDRGLEAFF TGTGCCTGGAGTAAGGACAGGGGGCTTGAAGCTTTCTTT
- TRBJ2-1 TRBD1 TRBV28 CASSGASGQRYNEQFF TGTGCCAGCTCTGGTGCCTCGGGACAGAGGTACAATGAGCAGTTCTTC
once TRBJ2-1 - TRBV5-4 CASSSTYNEQFF TGTGCCAGCAGCTCAACCTACAATGAGCAGTTCTTC
- TRBJ1-6 - TRBV2 CASSEAGREANSPLHF TGTGCCAGCAGTGAAGCAGGGAGGGAGGCGAATTCACCCCTCCACTTT
- TRBJ1-1 TRBD1 TRBV2 CASSTQGALSEAFF TGTGCCAGCAGTACACAGGGGGCTCTCTCTGAAGCTTTCTTT
- TRBJ2-1 TRBD2 TRBV28 CASRLYMGTSGSGNEQFF TGTGCCAGCAGGTTGTATATGGGGACTAGCGGGAGTGGCAATGAGCAGTTCTTC
- TRBJ2-7 TRBD2 TRBV2 CASSGGAGLDQQYF TGTGCCAGCAGCGGGGGGGCAGGGCTAGATCAGCAGTACTTC
- TRBJ2-2 - TRBV9 CASSAVNTGELFF TGTGCCAGCAGCGCAGTAAACACCGGGGAGCTGTTTTTT
- TRBJ2-1 - TRBV7-9 CASSLGAVNEQFF TGTGCCAGCAGCTTAGGTGCAGTCAATGAGCAGTTCTTC
once TRBJ1-3 TRBD1 TRBV27 CASSPDRGPSSGNTIYF TGTGCCAGCAGTCCAGACAGGGGCCCTTCCTCTGGAAACACCATATATTTT
- TRBJ2-2 TRBD2 TRBV24-1 CATSDWAGGPTGELFF TGTGCCACCAGTGATTGGGCGGGAGGGCCCACCGGGGAGCTGTTTTTT
- TRBJ1-2 - TRBV28 CASSPSLNYGYTF TGTGCCAGCAGCCCCTCCCTTAACTATGGCTACACCTTC
- TRBJ2-5 - TRBV27 CASRQGETQYF TGTGCCAGCAGGCAGGGGGAGACCCAGTACTTC
- TRBJ1-1 - TRBV19 CASSPGGRPNTEAFF TGTGCCAGTAGTCCGGGGGGCCGACCGAACACTGAAGCTTTCTTT
- TRBJ1-1 - TRBV27 CASHRRGSNTEAFF TGTGCCAGCCATAGACGAGGGTCTAACACTGAAGCTTTCTTT
- TRBJ1-1 - TRBV11-3 CASSWGGRDSEAFF TGTGCCAGCAGCTGGGGAGGTAGGGATAGTGAAGCTTTCTTT
- TRBJ2-7 TRBD2 TRBV6-5 CASSRTSGYEQYF TGTGCCAGCAGCCGGACTAGCGGCTACGAGCAGTACTTC
- TRBJ2-1 - TRBV7-9 CASSSRGSGGGQGNEQFF TGTGCCAGCAGCTCGCGGGGGTCAGGGGGTGGACAGGGCAATGAGCAGTTCTTC
- TRBJ1-5 - TRBV28 CASSFVAVFSNQPQHF TGTGCCAGCAGTTTTGTGGCAGTTTTTAGCAATCAGCCCCAGCATTTT
- TRBJ1-2 TRBD1 TRBV7-2 CASSYRDSRIYGYTF TGTGCCAGCAGCTACCGGGACAGTAGAATATATGGCTACACCTTC
- TRBJ2-3 - TRBV30 CAWTRVSTDTQYF TGTGCCTGGACTCGGGTCAGCACAGATACGCAGTATTTT
- TRBJ1-1 - TRBV5-1 CASSLYGEQNTEAFF TGCGCCAGCAGCTTGTACGGGGAGCAGAACACTGAAGCTTTCTTT